One and the same sample provided the 26 T cell receptor beta chains below, sequenced in a study of identical twins. TCRdb itself ran the 5' RACE reads through MiXCR, one entry per CDR3 protein. The table records 640,000 or so distinct CDR3 sequences, 5.5% to 6.5% of them present only once. The sequencing input was naive T cells sorted from blood. Receptors originate from a man aged 18 to 30 in good health.

This clonotype was observed a few times. The J gene is TRBJ2-1, the V gene TRBV29-1; 10 bases agree with TRBD2. Germline V CDR1 and CDR2: SQVTM, ANQGSEA. This CDR3 is 15 amino acids long. V lost 0 bases, J lost 3 bases, and 2 bases stayed unmatched. The chain's CDR3 is CSVEDEREGYNEQFF. CDR3 coding DNA: TGCAGCGTTGAAGACGAGCGGGAGGGCTACAATGAGCAGTTCTTC.

In its sample, this clonotype was seen many times. The J gene is TRBJ2-3, the V gene TRBV12-3 or TRBV12-4; TRBD1 aligns across 8 bases. This CDR3 has 14 amino acids. J was trimmed by 2 bases and V by 6 bases; bases with no gene match: 4. CDR3 in amino acids: CASRRTGTTDTQYF. In DNA, the CDR3 is TGTGCCAGCAGACGGACAGGGACCACAGATACGCAGTATTTT.

This clonotype was counted at least ten times. This chain uses TRBV10-3 with TRBJ2-1; TRBD2 matches 11 bases. Germline V CDR1 and CDR2: ENHRY, SYGVKD. The V and J ends lost 8 bases and 0 bases, in that order; junction bases with no gene match: 0. The CDR3 has 14 amino acids. CDR3 region: CAIGLAGSYNEQFF. The CDR3 nucleotides read TGTGCCATCGGACTAGCGGGCTCCTACAATGAGCAGTTCTTC.

CDR3 region: CASSLFSGNEQYV. The CDR3 nucleotides are TGCGCCAGCAGCTTGTTTTCGGGGAACGAGCAGTACGTC. This chain uses TRBV5-1 with TRBJ2-7, with D possibly being TRBD2 (5 bases). Germline V CDR1 and CDR2: SGHRS, YFSETQ. The CDR3 contains 13 residues. V was pared by 1 base and J by 5 bases, with 10 bases between.

The chain carries TRBV27 and TRBJ1-5; D is undetermined. Trimming took off 4 bases at V and 6 bases at J, with 19 bases between the two ends. CDR1 is MNHEY and CDR2 is SMNVEV in the germline V gene (reference sequence). CDR3 length: 16 amino acids. CDR3 nucleotides: TGTGCCAGCAGTTCCCGGGCTGGAAGGGTCGGTCAGCCCCAGCATTTT. It is translated as CASSSRAGRVGQPQHF.

There are a few counts of this clonotype. V and J are TRBV6-9 and TRBJ2-7, with 10 bases that match TRBD1. After removal of 6 bases from V and 0 bases from J, the junction contained 5 bases not matched to a gene. Germline assignment: CDR1 MNHGY and CDR2 SVAAGI. This CDR3 contains 15 residues. The CDR3 sequence is CASRTDRGLSYEQYF. CDR3 in DNA: TGTGCCAGCAGAACAGACAGGGGGCTCTCCTACGAGCAGTACTTC.

There are many counts of this clonotype. The J gene is TRBJ2-1, the V gene TRBV5-1; no firm D call. Germline V gene lookup returns CDR1 SGHRS and CDR2 YFSETQ. The CDR3 extends over 15 amino acids. Trimming left V 5 bases short and J 0 bases short, with 12 bases between. The CDR3 nucleotides read TGCGCCAGCAGTCTTGTACGTTTCTCCTACAATGAGCAGTTCTTC. This codes for CASSLVRFSYNEQFF.

This clonotype was counted many times. The chain joins TRBV12-3 or TRBV12-4 to TRBJ2-6; D is undetermined. The V and J ends lost 8 bases and 6 bases respectively, with 11 bases between them. The CDR3 has 13 residues. DNA for the CDR3: TGTGCCAGCGGAACCACCCCGGCCAACGTCCTGACTTTC. It yields the protein CASGTTPANVLTF.

The rearrangement joins TRBV15 to TRBJ2-2; D may correspond to TRBD1 or TRBD2 (5 bases each). In germline, CDR1 is LNHNV, CDR2 YYDKDF (reference sequence). V lost 4 bases and J lost 5, with 11 bases in between. CDR3 size: 14 residues. The CDR3 nucleotides read TGTGCCACCAGCAAAGGGGACGGAACCGGGGAGCTGTTTTTT. It encodes CATSKGDGTGELFF.

This clonotype was observed at least ten times. The gene calls are TRBV6-2 or TRBV6-3 and TRBJ2-2; no clear D. Germline CDR1 and CDR2: MNHEY and SVGEGT. The CDR3 extends over 11 amino acids. Trimming removed 7 bases from V and 14 bases from J, with 14 bases in between. The CDR3 DNA follows: TGTGCCAGCACCCGATCCGGGTTACTGTTTTTT. Amino acid sequence: CASTRSGLLFF.

The sample holds a few counts of this clonotype. The V gene is TRBV4-3, the J gene TRBJ2-5, with D possibly being TRBD1 (6 bases). There are 14 residues in the CDR3. V shed 1 base and J shed 5 bases, with 11 bases lying between them. Germline CDR1 reads LGHNA; CDR2 reads YSLEER. CDR3 sequence reads: CASSQGAGEETQYF. CDR3 bases: TGCGCCAGCAGCCAAGGGGCAGGGGAGGAGACCCAGTACTTC.

This clonotype was counted at least ten times. This chain connects TRBV12-3 or TRBV12-4 to TRBJ2-3; 10 bases are shared with TRBD2. This CDR3 is built from 15 residues. V dropped 7 bases and J dropped 3; count of bases not matched to a gene: 7. This chain's CDR3 is CASTASGRETDTQYF. The DNA of the CDR3 is TGTGCCAGCACCGCAAGCGGGAGGGAAACAGATACGCAGTATTTT.

The chain couples TRBV11-2 to TRBJ2-3; unclear D gene. The length of the CDR3 is 16 residues. Germline loops: CDR1 SGHAT, CDR2 FQNNGV. Trimming took off 1 base at V and 6 bases at J, with 17 bases between the two ends. As DNA, the CDR3 is TGTGCCAGCAGCTTAGGGTTAGGACGGTTCGCGGATACGCAGTATTTT. Its protein is CASSLGLGRFADTQYF.

This clonotype has ten or more counts. This rearrangement joins TRBV29-1 to TRBJ2-5, with D maybe TRBD1 (6 bases). The length of the CDR3 is 12 residues. Germline CDR1 is SQVTM and CDR2 is ANQGSEA. The ends were cut back, 3 bases at V and 5 bases at J, with 10 bases in the middle. The CDR3 region has the DNA TGCAGCGTTGACCACAGGGCTGAGACCCAGTACTTC. It encodes CSVDHRAETQYF. The whole variable domain, filled in from reference TRBV29-1 and TRBJ2-5, reads SAVISQKPSRDICQRGTSLTIQCQVDSQVTMMFWYRQQPGQSLTLIATANQGSEATYESGFVIDKFPISRPNLTFSTLTVSNMSPEDSSIYLCSVDHRAETQYFGPGTRLLVL.

This clonotype was counted at least ten times. The V gene is TRBV14, the J gene TRBJ1-6, with 11 bases lining up with TRBD1. Germline-derived CDR1 and CDR2 are SGHDN and FVKESK. This CDR3 has 16 residues. The V gene end was trimmed by 2 bases and the J gene end by 7 bases; junction bases not matched to a gene: 4. CDR3 sequence (DNA): TGTGCCAGCAGCCAATCGGACAGGGGGCCGAATTCACCCCTCCACTTT. Its translation is CASSQSDRGPNSPLHF.

At least ten counts were recorded for this clonotype. The chain employs TRBV6-4 and TRBJ2-7, with no clear D. Trimming pared 0 bases from V and 7 bases from J, leaving 10 bases between. From germline, CDR1 is MRHNA and CDR2 SNTAGT. This CDR3 is 13 amino acids long. CDR3 residues: CASSDSAVGEQYF. CDR3 bases: TGTGCCAGCAGTGACTCCGCGGTCGGGGAGCAGTACTTC.

In its sample, this clonotype was seen many times. The CDR3 DNA reads TGTGCCAGCAGTTTGCGCTCCTTACCCGAAAAACTGTTTTTT. Translated, it gives CASSLRSLPEKLFF. This chain connects TRBV27 to TRBJ1-4, with unresolved D. Trimming pared 3 bases from V and 8 bases from J, leaving 13 bases between. CDR1 is MNHEY, CDR2 SMNVEV, per germline (reference sequence). The CDR3 contains 14 residues. The full variable domain, in which reference TRBV27 and TRBJ1-4 provide the parts outside the CDR3, is EAQVTQNPRYLITVTGKKLTVTCSQNMNHEYMSWYRQDPGLGLRQIYYSMNVEVTDKGDVPEGYKVSRKEKRNFPLILESPSPNQTSLYFCASSLRSLPEKLFFGSGTQLSVL.

This clonotype has only a few counts. The rearrangement joins TRBV7-2 to TRBJ2-1, with TRBD2 matching over 7 bases. V shed 5 bases and J 1 base; nucleotides not matched to a gene: 8. Germline-derived CDR1 and CDR2 are SGHTA and FQGNSA. The CDR3 length is 16 residues. The CDR3 region is CASSLYLAASYNEQFF. CDR3 sequence (DNA): TGTGCCAGCAGCCTATACCTAGCGGCTTCCTACAATGAGCAGTTCTTC.

This rearrangement joins TRBV25-1 to TRBJ1-2, with 7 bases lining up with TRBD1. CDR3 length: 15 residues. Germline lookup yields CDR1 MGHDK and CDR2 SYGVNS. V was pared by 4 bases and J by 0 bases, with 5 bases of the junction left unmatched. The CDR3 spells CASSARDSANYGYTF. CDR3 DNA: TGTGCCAGCAGTGCGCGGGACAGTGCTAACTATGGCTACACCTTC.

Many counts were recorded for this clonotype. The CDR3 is CSVEGLAQFSYNEQFF. The CDR3 DNA reads as TGCAGCGTTGAGGGTCTAGCCCAATTCTCCTACAATGAGCAGTTCTTC. The chain has TRBV29-1 and TRBJ2-1; D may be TRBD2 (5 bases). The CDR3 has 16 residues. CDR1 is SQVTM and CDR2 is ANQGSEA in the germline V gene. V lost 3 bases to trimming and J lost 0 bases, with 15 bases between them.

The J gene is TRBJ2-1, the V gene TRBV5-1; 8 nucleotides agree with TRBD2. The CDR3 length is 12 residues. Germline V gives CDR1 SGHRS, CDR2 YFSETQ. The V segment lost 7 bases and the J segment 10 bases; nucleotides outside the gene matches: 7. The DNA of the CDR3 is TGCGCCAGCCGGGGCGGGGGGCCAGAGCAGTTCTTC. As protein: CASRGGGPEQFF.

CDR3 amino acids: CSARDRLRGTVTEAFF. DNA of the CDR3: TGCAGTGCTAGAGATCGTCTGCGTGGGACGGTCACTGAAGCTTTCTTT. V and J are TRBV20-1 and TRBJ1-1; tentative D call: TRBD1 (5 bases). Deletions cut 0 bases from V and 4 bases from J, with 18 bases between. The CDR3 is 16 amino acids. CDR1 DFQATT and CDR2 SNEGSKA come from the germline V gene (reference sequence).

This clonotype was counted many times. The V and J genes are TRBV29-1 and TRBJ2-2; D may correspond to TRBD1 or TRBD2 (5 bases each). Looked up from germline, CDR1 is SQVTM and CDR2 is ANQGSEA. The length of the CDR3 is 13 residues. V was trimmed by 3 bases and J by 4 bases, leaving 9 bases between them. CDR3 DNA: TGCAGCGTTGAGGGGACGGTCACCGGGGAGCTGTTTTTT. This gives the protein CSVEGTVTGELFF.

In its sample, this clonotype was seen a few times. The J gene is TRBJ2-1, the V gene TRBV29-1; 8 nucleotides agree with TRBD2. The CDR3 runs to 14 residues. Germline lookup yields CDR1 SQVTM and CDR2 ANQGSEA. The V and J ends lost 8 bases and 9 bases, in that order; junction bases with no gene match: 15. This CDR3 is CSLSSGGSGTEQFF. The CDR3 nucleotides read TGCAGCCTAAGTTCAGGTGGTAGCGGGACTGAGCAGTTCTTC.

This clonotype has a count of ten or more. The chain couples TRBV7-8 to TRBJ2-2; 10 nucleotides agree with TRBD1. J gave up 4 bases and V 8 bases, and 7 bases lay outside the gene matches. Per germline, CDR1 SGHVS and CDR2 FQNEAQ. The CDR3 has 15 residues. In DNA, the CDR3 is TGTGCCAGCCTGGGACAGGGGAGTGGCACCGGGGAGCTGTTTTTT. Encoded protein: CASLGQGSGTGELFF.

This clonotype was found a few times. J is TRBJ1-6 and V is TRBV10-2; no definite D call. Germline-derived CDR1 and CDR2 are WSHSY and SAAADI. V dropped 6 bases and J dropped 5 bases, with 14 bases sitting between them. The CDR3 extends over 15 amino acids. The chain's CDR3 is CASRRTRADNSPLHF. The CDR3 coding sequence is TGCGCCAGCAGGAGGACCCGGGCGGATAATTCACCCCTCCACTTT.